The 22 T cell receptor beta chains listed next were all sequenced from one sample in a study of cytomegalovirus exposure and HLA in healthy donors. The PCR contained 60 Vbeta and 13 Jbeta primers. Repertoires were generated with immunoSEQ multiplex PCR, while TCRdb's copy carries only in-frame clones and drops some. The repertoire holds roughly 110,000 clones, with around 78% as singletons. The sequenced sample was PBMCs. Receptor source: a man aged 25-40 years in good health and CMV-seronegative.

The V gene is TRBV19, the J gene TRBJ2-2; 7 bases line up with TRBD2. The ends lost 7 bases at V and 5 bases at J; junction bases unmatched: 10. This CDR3 contains 15 residues. The germline CDR1 and CDR2 sequences are LNHDA and SQIVND (reference sequence). The CDR3 sequence: CASTPRREYTGELFF. In DNA, the CDR3 is TGTGCCAGTACCCCGAGGCGGGAGTATACCGGGGAGCTGTTTTTT.

The chain carries TRBV6-6 and TRBJ2-2; perhaps TRBD2 as D (5 bases). There are 15 residues in the CDR3. From germline, CDR1 is MNHNY and CDR2 SVGAGI (reference sequence). Trimming took off 10 bases at V and 4 bases at J, with 19 bases between the two ends. The DNA of the CDR3 is TGTGCCATCAGCCGGGGTCGTAGGAGCACCGGGGAGCTGTTTTTT. Residues: CAISRGRRSTGELFF.

The J gene is TRBJ2-1, the V gene TRBV7-3; TRBD1 aligns across 8 bases. The CDR3 has 12 residues. Germline CDR1 SGHTA, CDR2 FQGTGA. V dropped 4 bases and J dropped 12; count of bases not matched to a gene: 5. CDR3 nucleotide sequence: TGTGCCAGCAGCTCTGACAGGGGTAGGCAGTTCTTC. Encoded protein: CASSSDRGRQFF.

CDR3 in DNA: TGTGCCTGGAGTGACGGGACTCAGATTTTCTACGAGCAGTACTTC. It specifies CAWSDGTQIFYEQYF. This chain uses TRBV30 with TRBJ2-7; the D gene is possibly TRBD2 (6 bases). The CDR3 sequence is 15 residues long. Germline CDR1 GTSNPN, CDR2 SVGIG (reference sequence). The V end lost 1 base, the J end lost 3 bases, and 16 bases lay between the germline ends.

V is TRBV2 and J is TRBJ1-4, with D tentatively TRBD1 (5 bases). Trimming removed 4 bases from V and 13 bases from J, with 10 bases in between. The CDR3 contains 11 residues. From germline, CDR1 is SNHLY and CDR2 FYNNEI. The CDR3 spells CASSVTVVLFF. In DNA form, the CDR3 reads TGTGCCAGCAGTGTGACAGTTGTACTGTTTTTT.

The V and J genes are TRBV10-3 and TRBJ2-5; TRBD1 matches at 7 bases. CDR3 length: 14 residues. Per the germline V gene, CDR1 is ENHRY and CDR2 is SYGVKD. J lost 1 base, V lost 4 bases, and 3 bases had no gene match. In DNA form, the CDR3 reads TGTGCCATCAGTGGCCGGGACAGCCAAGAGACCCAGTACTTC. It translates to CAISGRDSQETQYF.

CDR3 loop: CASSLSGRGYEQYF. The CDR3 nucleotides read TGTGCCAGCAGTTTATCAGGCAGGGGCTACGAGCAGTACTTC. The chain employs TRBV27 and TRBJ2-7; a weak D match, TRBD1 (6 bases). The CDR3 consists of 14 residues. V was trimmed by 0 bases and J by 3 bases, leaving 9 bases between them. The germline V gene has CDR1 MNHEY and CDR2 SMNVEV (reference sequence).

This clone showed up just a few times. The V call is TRBV9, the J call TRBJ2-2; tentatively, D is TRBD1 (7 bases). Germline V gene data show CDR1 as SGDLS and CDR2 as YYNGEE. This CDR3 region has 17 residues. V lost 2 bases, J lost 5 bases, and 19 bases lay in between. CDR3: CASSVRLGGGITGELFF. The CDR3 DNA sequence: TGTGCCAGCAGCGTCCGCTTAGGGGGCGGGATAACCGGGGAGCTGTTTTTT.

With regard to this clone: It is likely a read error: a sequence one base away is far more abundant. This chain links TRBV6-5 with TRBJ1-5, with TRBD1 matching 7 bases. Germline loops: CDR1 MNHEY, CDR2 SVGAGI. Trimming cost V 8 bases and J 3 bases; bases outside gene matches: 7. The CDR3 contains 14 residues. The CDR3: CASGSRGDNQPQHF. DNA for the CDR3: TGTGCCAGCGGGTCCAGGGGGGACAATCAGCCCCAGCATTTT.

V gene TRBV27 combines with J gene TRBJ1-5; possible D gene TRBD1, 5 bases. From germline, CDR1 is MNHEY and CDR2 SMNVEV (reference sequence). Between the trimmed V and J ends, which lost 4 bases and 5 bases, there was a span of 21 bases. The length of the CDR3 is 17 residues. The CDR3 nucleotides are TGTGCCAGCAGTTCCCAGAGGGGAGGGGAGGGAGATCAGCCCCAGCATTTT. Translating gives CASSSQRGGEGDQPQHF.

This clone was picked up a small number of times. This chain uses TRBV10-2 with TRBJ2-2; no clear D. CDR3 length: 14 residues. Between the trimmed V and J ends, which lost 0 bases and 12 bases, there was a span of 14 bases. The germline CDR1 and CDR2 sequences are WSHSY and SAAADI. DNA for the CDR3: TGCGCCAGCAGTGAGTCTGTTATCGGTACGAAGCTGTTTTTT. Translation gives CASSESVIGTKLFF.

CDR3 protein: CASWIGTGGAKTQYF. The DNA for the CDR3 is TGTGCCAGCTGGATAGGGACAGGGGGCGCGAAGACCCAGTACTTC. The chain employs TRBV6-6 and TRBJ2-5; 12 bases match TRBD1. V was pared by 8 bases and J by 6 bases, with 10 bases of the junction left unmatched. The germline CDR1 and CDR2 sequences are MNHNY and SVGAGI (reference sequence). The CDR3 is 15 residues long.

The chain is built from TRBV20-1 and TRBJ2-1; no clear D. CDR3 length: 11 residues. V lost 0 bases and J lost 11, with 8 bases in between. Germline CDR1 reads DFQATT; CDR2 reads SNEGSKA (reference sequence). CDR3 residues: CSARDAAQQFF. The DNA for the CDR3 is TGCAGTGCTAGAGATGCGGCTCAGCAGTTCTTC.

The V gene is TRBV11-2, the J gene TRBJ1-1; TRBD1 is a possible D gene (5 bases). The CDR3 consists of 16 residues. Trimming removed 5 bases from V and 7 bases from J, with 23 bases in between. Germline-derived CDR1 and CDR2 are SGHAT and FQNNGV. CDR3 nucleotide sequence: TGTGCCAGCAGCACCCAAGGATGGGGCAGACGAATTGAAGCTTTCTTT. Its translation: CASSTQGWGRRIEAFF.

The V gene is TRBV28, the J gene TRBJ2-3; TRBD2 aligns across 8 bases. The CDR3 runs 16 residues. Germline V gene data show CDR1 as MDHEN and CDR2 as SYDVKM. V lost 3 bases, J lost 3 bases, and 8 bases stayed unmatched. CDR3 DNA: TGTGCCAGCAGTTTGCAGTTGGGCGGGAGGACAGATACGCAGTATTTT. Translation: CASSLQLGGRTDTQYF.

The gene calls are TRBV27 and TRBJ2-1, with 10 bases fitting TRBD2. The CDR3 extends over 14 amino acids. Germline V gene sequence: CDR1 MNHEY, CDR2 SMNVEV (reference sequence). J was trimmed by 4 bases and V by 6 bases; bases with no gene match: 3. The CDR3 DNA reads as TGTGCCAGCAGAGGGACTAGCGCTTACAATGAGCAGTTCTTC. Translation gives CASRGTSAYNEQFF.

This clone was detected once. The rearrangement joins TRBV7-9 to TRBJ1-1, with 7 bases lining up with TRBD1. CDR1 SEHNR and CDR2 FQNEAQ come from the germline V gene (reference sequence). Trimming removed 5 bases from V and 5 bases from J; junction bases left unmatched: 17. The CDR3 has 17 amino acids. The CDR3 protein is CASSRGGQTRSGTEAFF. The CDR3, as DNA: TGTGCCAGCAGCCGGGGGGGACAGACGAGGTCGGGTACTGAAGCTTTCTTT.

The rearrangement joins TRBV27 to TRBJ2-1; 13 bases fit TRBD2. V was clipped by 4 bases and J by 8 bases; unmatched bases: 8. CDR1 and CDR2 (germline): MNHEY, SMNVEV (reference sequence). This CDR3 is 16 amino acids long. The CDR3 DNA reads as TGTGCCAGCAGTTCCATACTAGCGGGAGGGTTGGATGAGCAGTTCTTC. Translating gives CASSSILAGGLDEQFF.

This clone was counted a few times. Its ends do not fully match the called genes, so a read error is possible. V gene TRBV7-9 combines with J gene TRBJ2-3; 8 bases line up with TRBD2. In germline, CDR1 is SEHNR, CDR2 FQNEAQ (reference sequence). This CDR3 has 17 residues. The DNA for the CDR3 is TGTTCCAGCAGTGTTGCCTTGGGACTAGGGTCGACAGATACGCAGTATTTT. It yields the protein CSSSVALGLGSTDTQYF.

The V call is TRBV6-1, the J call TRBJ2-7; D is perhaps TRBD1 (6 bases). Germline CDR1 reads MNHNS; CDR2 reads SASEGT. This CDR3 is 12 amino acids long. V lost 7 bases and J 5 bases, leaving 12 bases between the germline ends. The CDR3 nucleotides are TGTGCCAGCACCCGGGACACCAACGAGCAGTACTTC. Amino acid sequence: CASTRDTNEQYF.

The rearrangement links TRBV11-1 to TRBJ2-7; 11 bases are shared with TRBD2. Germline V gene data show CDR1 as SGHAT and CDR2 as FQDESV (reference sequence). The CDR3 runs 16 residues. V lost 5 bases to trimming and J lost 2 bases; unmatched junction nucleotides: 8. This chain's CDR3 is CASSNPGTSGTYEQYF. CDR3 nucleotides: TGTGCCAGCAGCAATCCCGGGACTAGCGGTACCTACGAGCAGTACTTC.

This clone was seen only a few times. J is TRBJ2-3 and V is TRBV9, with a possible D match to TRBD2 (7 bases). Germline CDR1 is SGDLS and CDR2 is YYNGEE. The CDR3 is 16 amino acids. V lost 0 bases and J 6 bases, leaving 17 bases between the germline ends. As DNA, the CDR3 is TGTGCCAGCAGCGTAGCTACTGGGGGGGGCCAGGATACGCAGTATTTT. It translates to CASSVATGGGQDTQYF.